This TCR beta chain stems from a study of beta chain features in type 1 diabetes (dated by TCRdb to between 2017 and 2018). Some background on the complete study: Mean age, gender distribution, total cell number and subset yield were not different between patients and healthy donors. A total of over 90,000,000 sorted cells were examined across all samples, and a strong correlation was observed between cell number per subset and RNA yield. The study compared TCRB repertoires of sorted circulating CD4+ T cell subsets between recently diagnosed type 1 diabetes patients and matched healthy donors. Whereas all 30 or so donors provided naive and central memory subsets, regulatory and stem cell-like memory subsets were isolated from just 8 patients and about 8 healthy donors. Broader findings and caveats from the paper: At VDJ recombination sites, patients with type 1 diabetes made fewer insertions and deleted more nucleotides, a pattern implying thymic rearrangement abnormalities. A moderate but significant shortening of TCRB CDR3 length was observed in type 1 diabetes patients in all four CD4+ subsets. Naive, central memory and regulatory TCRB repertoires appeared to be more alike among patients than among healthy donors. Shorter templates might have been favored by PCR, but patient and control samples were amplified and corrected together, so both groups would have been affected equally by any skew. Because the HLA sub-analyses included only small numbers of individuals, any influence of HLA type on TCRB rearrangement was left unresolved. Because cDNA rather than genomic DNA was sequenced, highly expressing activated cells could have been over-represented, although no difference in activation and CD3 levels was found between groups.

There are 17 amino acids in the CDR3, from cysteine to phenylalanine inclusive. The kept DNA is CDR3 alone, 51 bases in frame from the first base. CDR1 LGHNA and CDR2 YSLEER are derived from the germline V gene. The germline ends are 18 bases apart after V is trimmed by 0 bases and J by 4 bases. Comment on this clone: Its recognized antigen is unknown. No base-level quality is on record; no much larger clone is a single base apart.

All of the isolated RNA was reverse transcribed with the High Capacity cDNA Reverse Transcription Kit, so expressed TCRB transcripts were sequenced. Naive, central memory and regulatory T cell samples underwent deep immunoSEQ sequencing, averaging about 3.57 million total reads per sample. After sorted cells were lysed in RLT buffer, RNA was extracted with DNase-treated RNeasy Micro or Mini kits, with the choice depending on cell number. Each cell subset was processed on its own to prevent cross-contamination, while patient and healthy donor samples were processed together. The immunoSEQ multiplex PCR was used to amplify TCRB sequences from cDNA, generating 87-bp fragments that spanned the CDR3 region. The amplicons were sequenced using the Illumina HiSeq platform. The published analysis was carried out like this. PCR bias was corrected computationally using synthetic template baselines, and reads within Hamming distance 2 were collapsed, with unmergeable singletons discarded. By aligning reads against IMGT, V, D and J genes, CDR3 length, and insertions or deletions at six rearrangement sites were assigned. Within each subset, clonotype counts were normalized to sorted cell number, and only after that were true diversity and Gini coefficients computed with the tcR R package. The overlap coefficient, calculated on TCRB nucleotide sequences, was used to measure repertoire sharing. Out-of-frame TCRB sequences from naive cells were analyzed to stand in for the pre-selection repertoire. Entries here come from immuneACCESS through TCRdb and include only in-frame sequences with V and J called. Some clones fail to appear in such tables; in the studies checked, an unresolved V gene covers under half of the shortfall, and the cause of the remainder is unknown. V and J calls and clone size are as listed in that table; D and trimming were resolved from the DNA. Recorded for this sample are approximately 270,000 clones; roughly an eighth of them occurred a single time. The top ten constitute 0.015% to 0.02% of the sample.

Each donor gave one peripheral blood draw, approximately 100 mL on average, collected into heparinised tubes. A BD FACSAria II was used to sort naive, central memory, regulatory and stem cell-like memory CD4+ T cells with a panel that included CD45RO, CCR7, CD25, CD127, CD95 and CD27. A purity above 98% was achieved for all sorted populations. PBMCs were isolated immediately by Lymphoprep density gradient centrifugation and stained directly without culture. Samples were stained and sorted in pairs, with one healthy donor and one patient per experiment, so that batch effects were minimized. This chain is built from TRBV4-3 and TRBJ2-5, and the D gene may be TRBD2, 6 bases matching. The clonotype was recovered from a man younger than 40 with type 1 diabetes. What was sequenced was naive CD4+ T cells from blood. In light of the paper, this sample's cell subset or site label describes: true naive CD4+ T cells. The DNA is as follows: TGCGCCAGCAGCCAAGAGCGACCGGGACTCGCTCTAGAGACCCAGTACTTC. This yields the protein CASSQERPGLALETQYF.